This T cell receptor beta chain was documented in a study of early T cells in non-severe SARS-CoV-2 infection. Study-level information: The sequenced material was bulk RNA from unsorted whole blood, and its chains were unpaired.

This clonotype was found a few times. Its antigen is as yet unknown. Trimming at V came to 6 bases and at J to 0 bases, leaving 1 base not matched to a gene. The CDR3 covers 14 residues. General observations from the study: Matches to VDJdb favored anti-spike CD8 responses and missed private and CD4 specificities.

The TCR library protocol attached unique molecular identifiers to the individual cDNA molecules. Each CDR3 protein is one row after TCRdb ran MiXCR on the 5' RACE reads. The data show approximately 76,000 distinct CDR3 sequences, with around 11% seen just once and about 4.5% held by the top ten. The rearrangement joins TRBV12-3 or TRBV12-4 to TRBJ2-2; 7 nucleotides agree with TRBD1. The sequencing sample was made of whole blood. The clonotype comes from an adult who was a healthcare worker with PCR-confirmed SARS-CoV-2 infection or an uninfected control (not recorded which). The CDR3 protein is CASRGQPNTGELFF. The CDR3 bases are TGTGCCAGCAGGGGACAGCCGAACACCGGGGAGCTGTTTTTT.